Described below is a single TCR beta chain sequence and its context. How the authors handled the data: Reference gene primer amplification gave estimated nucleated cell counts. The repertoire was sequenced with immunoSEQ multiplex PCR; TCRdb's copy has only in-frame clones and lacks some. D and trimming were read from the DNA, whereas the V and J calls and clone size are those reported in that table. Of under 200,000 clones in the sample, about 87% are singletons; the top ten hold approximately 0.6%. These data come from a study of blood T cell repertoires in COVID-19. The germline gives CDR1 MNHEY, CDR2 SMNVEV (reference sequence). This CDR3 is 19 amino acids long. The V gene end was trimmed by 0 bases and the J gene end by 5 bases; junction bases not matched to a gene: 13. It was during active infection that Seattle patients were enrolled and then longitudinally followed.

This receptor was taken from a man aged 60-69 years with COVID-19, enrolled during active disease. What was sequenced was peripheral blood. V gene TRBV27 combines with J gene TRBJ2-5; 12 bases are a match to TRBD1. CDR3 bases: TGTGCCAGCAGTTTATCGGCCCCGGGACAGGGGGCGATGTGGGAGACCCAGTACTTC. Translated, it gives CASSLSAPGQGAMWETQYF.